Below, one TCR beta chain is given with its context. J gave up 7 bases and V 8 bases, and 8 bases lay outside the gene matches. The CDR3 spans 12 residues. Germline CDR1 and CDR2: ENHRY and SYGVKD. This sample stems from a study of blood T cell repertoires in COVID-19. As for the study in general: Nucleic acid was either cDNA or gDNA, and it came from T cells, B-cell-depleted T cells, or PBMCs.

Here immunoSEQ multiplex PCR was the method, and the copy in TCRdb shows in-frame clones only, minus some. The table includes some 390,000 clones, more than 85% detected once. The chain couples TRBV10-3 to TRBJ2-7; 7 nucleotides agree with TRBD2. The sequenced sample was peripheral blood. This clonotype was sampled from a human donor in a cohort sampled during active COVID-19. CDR3 region: CAIGGGSSEQYF. CDR3 nucleotides: TGTGCCATCGGCGGCGGGAGTTCTGAGCAGTACTTC.